This note documents a single TCR beta chain sequence. Its antigen is not identified. The data were taken from a study of cytomegalovirus exposure and HLA in healthy donors. Notes on the study in general: Roughly even sequencing depth across donors was the assumption behind the presence/absence analyses. Some highly shared sequence variants likely arose as a pipeline artifact. Testing in vitro showed a few CMV-associated chains specific for CMV antigens.

PCR involved 60 Vbeta and 13 Jbeta primers. Sequencing used immunoSEQ multiplex PCR; TCRdb keeps in-frame clones, though not all of them. The table lists some 130,000 clones. The CDR3 length is 15 residues. The V end was cut by 2 bases, the J end by 0 bases, with 10 bases between. Germline CDR1 reads MNHNY; CDR2 reads SVGAGI (reference sequence). The specimen sequenced was PBMCs. This TCR was sampled from a woman aged 60-75 years in good health and CMV-seronegative. The J gene is TRBJ1-1, the V gene TRBV6-6, with D maybe TRBD1 (5 bases). The DNA of the CDR3 is TGTGCCAGCAGTTACACAGGTGGGTTGAACACTGAAGCTTTCTTT. Encoded protein: CASSYTGGLNTEAFF.